The 20 T cell receptor beta chains reported below all come from one sample, sequenced in a study of shared clonotypes between healthy human individuals. The protocol was immunoSEQ multiplex PCR, while the TCRdb copy is restricted to in-frame clones and leaves out a portion. The profile shows around 690,000 clones, around 90% of them singletons. The sequenced sample was memory CD8+ T cells from PBMCs. Subset described: CD45RO+ cells pooled with CCR7-negative TemRA cells. Receptors were obtained from a man between 18 and 29 years old in good health. Some clones in this sample may be carry-over from other donors' samples.

The gene calls are TRBV19 and TRBJ2-1; weak D call: TRBD1 (6 bases). This CDR3 has 13 residues. V was cut by 3 bases and J by 7 bases, with 10 bases left in between. The germline gives CDR1 LNHDA, CDR2 SQIVND (reference sequence). CDR3 region: CASSIDRSNEQFF. The CDR3 coding sequence is TGTGCCAGTAGTATTGACAGGTCTAATGAGCAGTTCTTC.

V is TRBV10-2 and J is TRBJ2-5; no clear D. The end of the DNA is better explained by TRBJ2-7, so the J call may be wrong. The length of the CDR3 is 13 residues. Germline V lookup: CDR1 WSHSY, CDR2 SAAADI. The CDR3 DNA sequence: TGCGCCAGCAGTGCTCTAGGAGACTACGAGCAGTACTTC. As protein: CASSALGDYEQYF.

This chain uses TRBV29-1 with TRBJ2-3; TRBD1 matches 10 bases. V dropped 8 bases and J dropped 2; count of bases not matched to a gene: 7. Germline V gene data show CDR1 as SQVTM and CDR2 as ANQGSEA. This CDR3 spans 14 amino acids. The chain's CDR3 is CSIYGTGDTDTQYF. The DNA of the CDR3 is TGCAGCATCTACGGGACAGGGGACACAGATACGCAGTATTTT.

The J gene is TRBJ1-2, the V gene TRBV29-1; D call uncertain. Trimming stripped 6 bases from V and 5 bases from J, with 10 bases between. Per germline, CDR1 SQVTM and CDR2 ANQGSEA. The CDR3 consists of 11 residues. The CDR3 sequence is CSVARNYGYTF. The CDR3 DNA is TGCAGCGTGGCCCGGAATTATGGCTACACCTTC.

This clone has only a few counts. This chain joins TRBV27 and TRBJ1-1; a possible D gene is TRBD1 (6 bases). This CDR3 has 13 residues. V gave up 3 bases and J gave up 7 bases, with 12 bases separating them. Germline values: CDR1 MNHEY, CDR2 SMNVEV (reference sequence). The CDR3 coding sequence is TGTGCCAGCAGTTTCTCTCCGGACAGTGAAGCTTTCTTT. As protein: CASSFSPDSEAFF.

This sequence joins TRBV28 and TRBJ2-7, with a weak D call TRBD1 (5 bases). Germline CDR1 is MDHEN and CDR2 is SYDVKM. V shed 8 bases and J shed 3 bases, with 17 bases lying between them. The CDR3 length is 14 residues. The CDR3 sequence is CASGLRGIDYEQYF. CDR3 nucleotide sequence: TGTGCCAGCGGGTTAAGGGGAATAGACTACGAGCAGTACTTC.

The table lists this clone with a count of one. The chain is built from TRBV5-1 and TRBJ2-7, with 13 positions matching TRBD2. J was trimmed by 1 base and V by 3 bases; bases with no gene match: 4. Germline CDR1 SGHRS, CDR2 YFSETQ. This CDR3 has 16 residues. CDR3 DNA sequence: TGCGCCAGCAGCTCCTGGACTAGCGGGAGATCCTACGAGCAGTACTTC. This sequence encodes CASSSWTSGRSYEQYF.

This rearrangement joins TRBV7-3 to TRBJ2-2; D assignment may be TRBD1 or TRBD2 (6 bases each). The germline V and J ends were trimmed by 5 bases and 3 bases, with 16 bases remaining between them. The CDR3 contains 16 residues. Per germline, CDR1 SGHTA and CDR2 FQGTGA. The CDR3 loop reads CASSPVPGADTGELFF. The CDR3 region has the DNA TGTGCCAGCAGCCCCGTCCCGGGGGCTGACACCGGGGAGCTGTTTTTT. The full variable domain, completed using reference TRBV7-3 and TRBJ2-2, is GAGVSQTPSNKVTEKGKYVELRCDPISGHTALYWYRQSLGQGPEFLIYFQGTGAADDSGLPNDRFFAVRPEGSVSTLKIQRTERGDSAVYLCASSPVPGADTGELFFGEGSRLTVL.

This chain links TRBV2 with TRBJ2-3; perhaps TRBD2 as D (6 bases). Trimming left V 0 bases short and J 3 bases short, with 13 bases between. CDR3 length: 16 residues. Germline CDR1 reads SNHLY; CDR2 reads FYNNEI. The CDR3 DNA reads TGTGCCAGCAGTGAAGCGCTGGAGGGGACGACAGATACGCAGTATTTT. It codes for CASSEALEGTTDTQYF.

The chain combines TRBV27 with TRBJ2-1; 9 bases align to TRBD1. Germline CDR1 is MNHEY and CDR2 is SMNVEV (reference sequence). The CDR3 is made up of 17 amino acids. V lost 5 bases to trimming and J lost 3 bases; unmatched junction nucleotides: 11. The CDR3 spells CASSPLLGTGIYNEQFF. The CDR3 region has the DNA TGTGCCAGCAGTCCCCTCCTCGGGACAGGGATCTACAATGAGCAGTTCTTC.

This chain connects TRBV27 to TRBJ2-3; D possibly corresponds to TRBD2 (6 bases). The CDR3 runs 15 residues. Germline CDR1 and CDR2: MNHEY and SMNVEV (reference sequence). V was clipped by 7 bases and J by 1 base, with 15 bases between them. The CDR3 region has the DNA TGTGCCAGCACCCATTCCCAGCGGGGCACAGATACGCAGTATTTT. As protein: CASTHSQRGTDTQYF.

This sequence joins TRBV7-9 and TRBJ2-7; D not resolved. V lost 6 bases and J 3 bases, leaving 9 bases between the germline ends. CDR3 length: 12 amino acids. Per germline, CDR1 SEHNR and CDR2 FQNEAQ (reference sequence). This CDR3 reads CASSSALYEQYF. The CDR3 coding sequence is TGTGCCAGCAGTTCGGCCCTCTACGAGCAGTACTTC.

This clone has only a few counts. V gene TRBV6-5 combines with J gene TRBJ1-1; 10 nucleotides match TRBD1. This CDR3 comprises 11 residues. Germline V gene sequence: CDR1 MNHEY, CDR2 SVGAGI. The ends lost 7 bases at V and 11 bases at J; junction bases unmatched: 4. The DNA for the CDR3 is TGTGCCAGCACCGGGACAGGGGAGGCTTTCTTT. This sequence encodes CASTGTGEAFF.

The chain uses TRBV2 and TRBJ2-1; D not resolved. V lost 9 bases and J 6 bases, leaving 15 bases between the germline ends. Germline-derived CDR1 and CDR2 are SNHLY and FYNNEI. The CDR3 runs 13 residues. CDR3 nucleotide sequence: TGTGCCAGGGGGTGGGGAAGCTCCAATGAGCAGTTCTTC. Translating it yields CARGWGSSNEQFF. The entire variable domain, with the rest obtained from reference TRBV2 and TRBJ2-1, is as follows: EPEVTQTPSHQVTQMGQEVILRCVPISNHLYFYWYRQILGQKVEFLVSFYNNEISEKSEIFDDQFSVERPDGSNFTLKIRSTKLEDSAMYFCARGWGSSNEQFFGPGTRLTVL.

The V and J genes are TRBV11-2 and TRBJ1-2; 8 bases fit TRBD1. J was trimmed by 5 bases and V by 5 bases; bases with no gene match: 13. Germline assignment: CDR1 SGHAT and CDR2 FQNNGV. The CDR3 runs 16 residues. In DNA form, the CDR3 reads TGTGCCAGCAGCCATCCGACCGGGACAGGACTATATGGCTACACCTTC. Translated: CASSHPTGTGLYGYTF.

The chain joins TRBV13 to TRBJ2-7; D not resolved. The germline V and J ends were trimmed by 5 bases and 5 bases, with 10 bases remaining between them. The germline V gene encodes CDR1 PRHDT and CDR2 FYEKMQ (reference sequence). The CDR3 totals 12 residues. The CDR3 DNA follows: TGTGCCAGCAGCCCCCGTCAGCACGAGCAGTACTTC. This translates into CASSPRQHEQYF.

The chain couples TRBV6-5 to TRBJ2-1; no reliable D call. The germline V gene has CDR1 MNHEY and CDR2 SVGAGI. The V end was cut by 6 bases, the J end by 7 bases, with 13 bases between. The CDR3 loop spans 13 amino acids. Here the CDR3 reads CASSPESWNEQFF. DNA for the CDR3: TGTGCCAGCAGCCCTGAGTCTTGGAATGAGCAGTTCTTC.

The chain employs TRBV27 and TRBJ1-1; possibly TRBD1 for D (6 bases). Trimming removed 3 bases from V and 3 bases from J, with 14 bases in between. Germline loops: CDR1 MNHEY, CDR2 SMNVEV (reference sequence). CDR3 size: 15 residues. The DNA of the CDR3 is TGTGCCAGCAGTTTGCGGGGGGGCGCGTACACTGAAGCTTTCTTT. Protein product: CASSLRGGAYTEAFF.

A note on this clone: Compared with germline, one end of the junction differs, possibly owing to a read error. The chain carries TRBV5-4 and TRBJ1-2; 7 bases agree with TRBD1. Germline loops: CDR1 SGHNT, CDR2 YYREEE (reference sequence). The length of the CDR3 is 16 residues. DNA for the CDR3: TGTGCCAGCAGCCCCGACAGGGCGAAGGCTAATTATGGCTACACCTTC. It encodes CASSPDRAKANYGYTF.

The chain links TRBV7-2 to TRBJ2-3; 9 bases are a match to TRBD1. CDR1 is SGHTA, CDR2 FQGNSA, per germline. J lost 0 bases, V lost 5 bases, and 6 bases had no gene match. CDR3 length: 16 amino acids. The CDR3, as DNA: TGTGCCAGCAGCCCGGGGACAGGGATTAGCACAGATACGCAGTATTTT. As protein: CASSPGTGISTDTQYF.